This T cell receptor beta chain comes out of a study of PD-L1 blockade in urothelial cancer. Study background: Enrolled patients had been treated previously with 0 to 3 chemotherapy regimens.

In the case of this clone: Its antigen is not known.

Into every PCR, synthetic TCR analog templates were spiked. The data were produced by immunoSEQ multiplex PCR, yet TCRdb's version contains in-frame clones alone and is incomplete. The table records some 100,000 clones, about 89% of them present only once. Study conclusions and caveats: In blood at 3 weeks, tumor-associated clones expanded more among patients with durable benefit.

V lost 4 bases, J lost 7 bases, and 7 bases lay in between. Germline-derived CDR1 and CDR2 are SGHTA and FQGTGA. The CDR3 loop spans 12 amino acids. The rearrangement links TRBV7-3 to TRBJ2-2; D unclear. The specimen comprised PBMCs, sampled around atezolizumab (anti-PD-L1) treatment. The source is a woman older than 75 with urothelial cancer. This CDR3 reads CASSYLGGELFF. DNA for the CDR3: TGTGCCAGCAGCTACCTAGGCGGGGAGCTGTTTTTT.